This record covers a single TCR beta chain. This sample was taken from a study of blood T cell repertoires in COVID-19. Background on the study: COVID-19 samples, acute and convalescent, were from the United States, Italy and Spain.

Sequencing used immunoSEQ multiplex PCR; TCRdb keeps in-frame clones, though not all of them. Counted here are some 300,000 clones, approximately 85% occurring once; the ten biggest clones make up around 1%. The CDR3 totals 13 residues. The germline V gene has CDR1 SGHRS and CDR2 YFSETQ. Trimming removed 5 bases from V and 6 bases from J, with 15 bases in between. The material sequenced was PBMCs or T cells enriched from blood (not recorded which). This receptor was obtained from a young woman who had recovered from COVID-19. V usage is TRBV5-1 and J usage is TRBJ2-7, with D perhaps TRBD2 (5 bases). The CDR3 coding sequence is TGCGCCAGCAGTCGGGAAGGCGAGAGCGAGCAGTACTTC. This translates into CASSREGESEQYF.